One sample yielded the 29 T cell receptor beta chains listed below, sequenced in a study of cytomegalovirus exposure and HLA in healthy donors. PCR amplification relied on 60 Vbeta primers (plus 13 Jbeta primers). The method was immunoSEQ multiplex PCR; TCRdb's version includes in-frame clones alone and lacks a portion of them. The sample yields 150,000 to 200,000 clones, more than 70% seen once. Sample: PBMCs. The receptor source for this set is a middle-aged woman in good health and CMV-seronegative.

The genes are TRBV18 and TRBJ1-4; D ambiguous. CDR3 length equals 14 residues. Germline V gene data show CDR1 as KGHSH and CDR2 as LQKENI. The V end lost 3 bases, the J end lost 7 bases, and 12 bases lay between the germline ends. The chain's CDR3 is CASSPFRDSEKLFF. The DNA for the CDR3 is TGTGCCAGCTCACCCTTTCGGGATTCTGAAAAACTGTTTTTT.

This sequence joins TRBV5-6 and TRBJ1-2, with a possible D match to TRBD1 (6 bases). Trimming removed 4 bases from V and 4 bases from J, with 17 bases in between. Germline loops: CDR1 SGHDT, CDR2 YYEEEE. The CDR3 consists of 15 residues. The CDR3 region is CASSPTLAGAYGYTF. CDR3 sequence (DNA): TGTGCCAGCAGCCCCACGTTGGCAGGGGCCTATGGCTACACCTTC.

The chain uses TRBV5-1 and TRBJ1-2; 10 nucleotides line up with TRBD1. Trimming took 2 bases from V and 5 from J; bases not matched to a gene: 3. Per the germline V gene, CDR1 is SGHRS and CDR2 is YFSETQ. This CDR3 has 14 residues. The CDR3 reads CASSFRTGGYGYTF. In nucleotides, the CDR3 is TGCGCCAGCAGCTTCAGGACAGGGGGATATGGCTACACCTTC.

The chain is built from TRBV19 and TRBJ1-1, with a weak D call TRBD1 (6 bases). The CDR3 is 14 residues long. The V end was cut by 7 bases, the J end by 4 bases, with 16 bases between. Germline loops: CDR1 LNHDA, CDR2 SQIVND (reference sequence). The CDR3 is CASTVGTGFTEAFF. CDR3 DNA: TGTGCCAGTACCGTCGGTACAGGGTTCACTGAAGCTTTCTTT.

The V and J genes are TRBV5-1 and TRBJ2-5; D call uncertain. The V gene lost 4 bases and the J gene lost 4 bases, with 14 bases spanning the gap. This CDR3 contains 14 residues. The V gene's germline CDR1 is SGHRS and CDR2 YFSETQ. The CDR3 region has the DNA TGCGCCAGCAGCCTGACGATTACGGGAGAGACCCAGTACTTC. It yields the protein CASSLTITGETQYF. The complete variable domain, with remaining parts taken from reference TRBV5-1 and TRBJ2-5, reads KAGVTQTPRYLIKTRGQQVTLSCSPISGHRSVSWYQQTPGQGLQFLFEYFSETQRNKGNFPGRFSGRQFSNSRSEMNVSTLELGDSALYLCASSLTITGETQYFGPGTRLLVL.

The gene calls are TRBV5-5 and TRBJ1-1; a possible D gene is TRBD1 (5 bases). The CDR3 is 15 residues long. V lost 1 base, J lost 8 bases, and 18 bases lay in between. Germline V gene sequence: CDR1 SGHKS, CDR2 YYEKEE (reference sequence). As DNA, the CDR3 is TGTGCCAGCAGCTTGACACCTGGGGCATTGTTCGAAGCTTTCTTT. Its translation: CASSLTPGALFEAFF.

As to this clone: The junction departs from the called germline gene at one end, perhaps through a read error. V and J are TRBV7-8 and TRBJ2-1, with 11 bases fitting TRBD2. Looked up from germline, CDR1 is SGHVS and CDR2 is FQNEAQ. This CDR3 comprises 16 residues. DNA for the CDR3: TGTGCCAGCAGCGCCCAACTAGCGGGAGTTCACAATGAGCAGCTCTTC. Amino acids: CASSAQLAGVHNEQLF.

The chain links TRBV18 to TRBJ2-4, with 7 bases fitting TRBD1. The CDR3 is made up of 17 amino acids. V lost 0 bases to trimming and J lost 1 base; unmatched junction nucleotides: 6. Germline lookup yields CDR1 KGHSH and CDR2 LQKENI. In nucleotides, the CDR3 is TGTGCCAGCTCACCACCGCAGGGGGTGATGGCCAAAAACATTCAGTACTTC. It specifies CASSPPQGVMAKNIQYF.

This clone has only a few counts. This rearrangement joins TRBV9 to TRBJ2-3; TRBD2 agrees at 8 bases. The CDR3 sequence is 15 residues long. V dropped 2 bases and J dropped 2; count of bases not matched to a gene: 4. Germline V gene sequence: CDR1 SGDLS, CDR2 YYNGEE. The CDR3 spells CASSVGTRPTDTQYF. The CDR3 DNA is TGTGCCAGCAGCGTTGGGACTAGGCCCACAGATACGCAGTATTTT.

This clone was seen only once. The gene calls are TRBV11-2 and TRBJ2-7, with a weak D call TRBD1 (6 bases). V shed 5 bases and J shed 1 base, with 12 bases lying between them. Germline assignment: CDR1 SGHAT and CDR2 FQNNGV. The CDR3 covers 14 residues. The CDR3: CASSQDSPSYEQYF. CDR3 bases: TGTGCCAGCAGCCAGGACAGCCCTTCCTACGAGCAGTACTTC. The whole variable domain, remainder taken from reference TRBV11-2 and TRBJ2-7, is EAGVAQSPRYKIIEKRQSVAFWCNPISGHATLYWYQQILGQGPKLLIQFQNNGVVDDSQLPKDRFSAERLKGVDSTLKIQPAKLEDSAVYLCASSQDSPSYEQYFGPGTRLTVT.

This clone was found once. The chain uses TRBV7-9 and TRBJ1-4; no clear D gene. This CDR3 comprises 15 residues. The ends were cut back, 4 bases at V and 3 bases at J, with 12 bases in the middle. Germline values: CDR1 SEHNR, CDR2 FQNEAQ (reference sequence). CDR3 in amino acids: CASSSSVGANEKLFF. The CDR3 DNA is TGTGCCAGCAGCTCCTCGGTCGGGGCTAATGAAAAACTGTTTTTT.

V and J are TRBV9 and TRBJ1-3; a possible D gene is TRBD1 (6 bases). Germline values: CDR1 SGDLS, CDR2 YYNGEE. V lost 7 bases, J lost 2 bases, and 10 bases lay in between. The CDR3 runs to 13 residues. CDR3 amino acids: CASEGGAGNTIYF. DNA for the CDR3: TGTGCCAGCGAGGGGGGGGCTGGAAACACCATATATTTT.

The chain has TRBV30 and TRBJ1-5; D remains ambiguous. CDR1 and CDR2 (germline): GTSNPN, SVGIG (reference sequence). Trimming pared 1 base from V and 7 bases from J, leaving 8 bases between. The CDR3 consists of 12 residues. The CDR3: CAWSEGGQPQHF. Written as DNA, the CDR3 is TGTGCCTGGAGTGAAGGAGGACAGCCCCAGCATTTT. Complete variable domain (other parts from reference TRBV30 and TRBJ1-5): SQTIHQWPATLVQPVGSPLSLECTVEGTSNPNLYWYRQAAGRGLQLLFYSVGIGQISSEVPQNLSASRPQDRQFILSSKKLLLSDSGFYLCAWSEGGQPQHFGDGTRLSIL.

The chain uses TRBV11-3 and TRBJ1-1; D ambiguous. Germline loops: CDR1 SGHNT, CDR2 YENEEA. The CDR3 contains 13 residues. V lost 5 bases and J lost 1, with 8 bases in between. The DNA of the CDR3 is TGTGCCAGCAGCGAGAGCCAGAACACTGAAGCTTTCTTT. Protein: CASSESQNTEAFF.

The V gene is TRBV7-3, the J gene TRBJ2-7, with 8 bases that match TRBD2. In germline, CDR1 is SGHTA, CDR2 FQGTGA. After removal of 4 bases from V and 6 bases from J, the junction contained 2 bases not matched to a gene. The CDR3 runs to 12 residues. The CDR3 nucleotides are TGTGCCAGCAGCTCCACTAGCGGCGAGCAGTACTTC. Protein product: CASSSTSGEQYF.

This chain joins TRBV7-8 and TRBJ2-7; 9 bases line up with TRBD2. The CDR3 is made up of 15 amino acids. With V trimmed by 0 bases and J by 5 bases, 5 bases remained unmatched. From germline, CDR1 is SGHVS and CDR2 FQNEAQ. The CDR3 DNA sequence: TGTGCCAGCAGCTTAGCGGCTAGCGGGAACCACGAGCAGTACTTC. This encodes CASSLAASGNHEQYF.

V gene TRBV11-3 combines with J gene TRBJ2-1; D is possibly TRBD2 (5 bases). Germline CDR1 SGHNT, CDR2 YENEEA. Trimming took 0 bases from V and 1 from J, leaving 7 bases between them. The CDR3 is made up of 15 amino acids. This CDR3 reads CASSLESGSYNEQFF. Written as DNA, the CDR3 is TGTGCCAGCAGCTTAGAGTCGGGATCCTACAATGAGCAGTTCTTC.

The chain combines TRBV5-5 with TRBJ2-2; a weak D match, TRBD2 (6 bases). The CDR3 is made up of 15 amino acids. Germline V lookup: CDR1 SGHKS, CDR2 YYEKEE (reference sequence). Trimming shortened V by 3 bases and J by 3 bases, and 12 bases separated the two germline ends. Here the CDR3 DNA reads TGTGCCAGCAGCTCCACCGGGAGCTACACCGGGGAGCTGTTTTTT. Translating it yields CASSSTGSYTGELFF.

The CDR3, as DNA: TGTGCCAGCAGCTCCCACCTCCTAGCGGGAGGTCATTCTGGGGCCAACGTCCTGACTTTC. Translation gives CASSSHLLAGGHSGANVLTF. The rearrangement uses TRBV5-4 and TRBJ2-6, with 11 nucleotides matching TRBD2. With V trimmed by 3 bases and J by 1 base, 12 bases remained unmatched. Germline V gives CDR1 SGHNT, CDR2 YYREEE (reference sequence). The CDR3 covers 20 residues.

The V and J genes are TRBV18 and TRBJ2-7; 8 bases map to TRBD2. The ends lost 2 bases at V and 2 bases at J; junction bases unmatched: 2. The CDR3 totals 14 residues. Germline V gene data show CDR1 as KGHSH and CDR2 as LQKENI. CDR3 sequence: CASSPEAGAYEQYF. The CDR3 nucleotides are TGTGCCAGCTCACCAGAAGCGGGAGCCTACGAGCAGTACTTC.

The chain carries TRBV7-2 and TRBJ1-1, with TRBD1 as a possible D gene (6 bases). The CDR3 consists of 16 residues. Germline values: CDR1 SGHTA, CDR2 FQGNSA. Trimming took 5 bases from V and 1 from J, leaving 17 bases between them. CDR3 DNA sequence: TGTGCCAGCAGCCCTAGAGCCGGGACAACGAACACTGAAGCTTTCTTT. Protein product: CASSPRAGTTNTEAFF.

V and J are TRBV19 and TRBJ2-2; 8 nucleotides agree with TRBD1. The CDR3 has 15 residues. Trimming cost V 6 bases and J 4 bases; bases outside gene matches: 7. Germline loops: CDR1 LNHDA, CDR2 SQIVND (reference sequence). CDR3 nucleotide sequence: TGTGCCAGTAGCAGGGGGCGCGAGTCCACCGGGGAGCTGTTTTTT. It is translated as CASSRGRESTGELFF.

The chain couples TRBV30 to TRBJ2-1, with 9 bases matching TRBD2. This CDR3 comprises 14 residues. Germline values: CDR1 GTSNPN, CDR2 SVGIG (reference sequence). The J segment lost 5 bases and the V segment lost 1 base, leaving 3 bases of the junction unmatched. CDR3 region: CAWSGLAGNNEQFF. The CDR3 coding sequence is TGTGCCTGGAGTGGGCTAGCGGGAAACAATGAGCAGTTCTTC.

The J gene is TRBJ1-2, the V gene TRBV7-2; possible D gene TRBD1, 5 bases. Trimming removed 4 bases at V and 7 bases at J, with 22 bases between. The CDR3 has 16 amino acids. CDR1 and CDR2 (germline): SGHTA, FQGNSA. CDR3 sequence (DNA): TGTGCCAGCAGCTCCCGGCGCTCAGGGAATCTAGGTGGCTACACCTTC. This encodes CASSSRRSGNLGGYTF. The variable domain in full, with the rest retrieved from reference TRBV7-2 and TRBJ1-2, is GAGVSQSPSNKVTEKGKDVELRCDPISGHTALYWYRQSLGQGLEFLIYFQGNSAPDKSGLPSDRFSAERTGGSVSTLTIQRTQQEDSAVYLCASSSRRSGNLGGYTFGSGTRLTVV.

The chain links TRBV11-2 to TRBJ2-5, with D perhaps matching TRBD2 (5 bases). The CDR3 is made up of 15 amino acids. V lost 3 bases, J lost 3 bases, and 14 bases lay in between. The germline gives CDR1 SGHAT, CDR2 FQNNGV. CDR3 sequence reads: CASSLGLSGKETQYF. In nucleotides, the CDR3 is TGTGCCAGCAGCTTGGGTTTAAGCGGAAAAGAGACCCAGTACTTC.

The V and J genes are TRBV2 and TRBJ2-3; TRBD2 agrees at 9 bases. The CDR3 loop spans 16 amino acids. The V segment lost 5 bases and the J segment 0 bases; nucleotides outside the gene matches: 6. Germline V gene data show CDR1 as SNHLY and CDR2 as FYNNEI. The CDR3 protein is CASSPLAGLSTDTQYF. The DNA for the CDR3 is TGTGCCAGCAGTCCTCTAGCGGGACTTAGCACAGATACGCAGTATTTT.

This rearrangement joins TRBV18 to TRBJ2-1; 10 nucleotides agree with TRBD1. The CDR3 length is 16 residues. Germline V gene sequence: CDR1 KGHSH, CDR2 LQKENI. The ends lost 1 base at V and 7 bases at J; junction bases unmatched: 7. CDR3 nucleotide sequence: TGTGCCAGCTCACCACTTAGCGGACAGGGGGTAAATGAGCAGTTCTTC. Its translation: CASSPLSGQGVNEQFF. Full variable domain (rest looked up from reference TRBV18 and TRBJ2-1): NAGVMQNPRHLVRRRGQEARLRCSPMKGHSHVYWYRQLPEEGLKFMVYLQKENIIDESGMPKERFSAEFPKEGPSILRIQQVVRGDSAAYFCASSPLSGQGVNEQFFGPGTRLTVL.

For the CDR3, the DNA is TGTGCCATCGCAGCGACAGGGGGCTTGGAGACCCAGTACTTC. This encodes CAIAATGGLETQYF. The genes are TRBV10-3 and TRBJ2-5; TRBD1 aligns across 10 bases. The V segment lost 8 bases and the J segment 5 bases; nucleotides outside the gene matches: 8. Germline assignment: CDR1 ENHRY and CDR2 SYGVKD. The CDR3 is 14 amino acids.

Turning to this clone: The junction departs from germline at one end; a sequencing error may be responsible. The chain is built from TRBV28 and TRBJ1-2, with TRBD1 identical over 7 bases. From germline, CDR1 is MDHEN and CDR2 SYDVKM. The CDR3 is made up of 11 amino acids. The CDR3 sequence: CASSATGANAF. The CDR3 nucleotides are TGTGCCAGCAGCGCCACAGGGGCCAACGCCTTC.